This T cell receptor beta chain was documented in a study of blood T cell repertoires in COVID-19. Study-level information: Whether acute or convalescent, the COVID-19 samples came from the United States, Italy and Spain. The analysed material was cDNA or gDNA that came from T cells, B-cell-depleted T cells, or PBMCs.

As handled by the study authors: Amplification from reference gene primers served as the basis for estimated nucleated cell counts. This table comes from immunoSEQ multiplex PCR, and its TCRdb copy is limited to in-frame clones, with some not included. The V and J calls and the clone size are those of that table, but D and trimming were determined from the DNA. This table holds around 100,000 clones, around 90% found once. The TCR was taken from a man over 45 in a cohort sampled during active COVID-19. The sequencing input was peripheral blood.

The CDR3 protein is CASSRDRAFNTEAFF. For the CDR3, the DNA is TGTGCCAGCAGCCGAGACAGGGCATTCAACACTGAAGCTTTCTTT. This chain connects TRBV4-2 to TRBJ1-1, with 7 nucleotides matching TRBD1. Trimming at V came to 4 bases and at J to 2 bases, leaving 7 bases not matched to a gene. The germline V gene encodes CDR1 LGHNA and CDR2 YNFKEQ. The CDR3 consists of 15 residues.